These T cell receptor beta chains were read from a single sample in a study of blood T cell repertoires in COVID-19. Assay: immunoSEQ multiplex PCR; the TCRdb copy retains only in-frame clones and omits some. Found here are about 44,000 clones, roughly 87% of them singletons; the top ten hold over 20%. The material sequenced was peripheral blood. These receptor sequences come from a woman aged 80 or older in a cohort sampled during active or convalescent COVID-19. CDR3s include the opening cysteine and the closing phenylalanine or tryptophan. The D gene is left open where the match is weak.

V,length,J,D,CDR3
TRBV4-3,15,TRBJ1-2,TRBD1,CASSQSRDRGYGYTF
TRBV7-2,12,TRBJ1-3,-,CASSSRSDTIYF
TRBV3-1/TRBV3-2,16,TRBJ2-5,TRBD1,CASSQGGRGLEETQYF
TRBV5-5,14,TRBJ1-5,TRBD1,CASSVGGTEQPQHF
TRBV7-2,16,TRBJ2-4,TRBD2,CASSPQGLAGENIQYF
TRBV3-1/TRBV3-2,17,TRBJ2-1,TRBD2,CASSQGTSGEPYNEQFF
TRBV11-3,15,TRBJ2-1,-,CASSFGTAPYNEQFF
TRBV30,13,TRBJ1-5,-,CAWSRQTNQPQHF
TRBV5-1,13,TRBJ1-1,-,CASSFPGGTEAFF
TRBV2,11,TRBJ2-1,-,CASGGAGEQFF
TRBV18,12,TRBJ2-7,-,CASSPVRAEQYF
TRBV7-9,14,TRBJ1-5,-,CASSLTESNQPQHF
TRBV9,15,TRBJ1-1,-,CASSVDGSLNTEAFF
TRBV11-3,15,TRBJ2-7,TRBD1,CASSLGGTGETGQYF
TRBV5-1,16,TRBJ2-1,TRBD2,CASRPLAGGAYNEQFF
TRBV7-2,13,TRBJ2-1,TRBD2,CASSWTSYNEQFF
TRBV6-5,15,TRBJ2-7,-,CASSYSHYTSPEQYF
TRBV11-3,15,TRBJ2-1,TRBD2,CASAHSGTQNNEQFF
TRBV27,14,TRBJ2-7,TRBD2,CASRAPGLAGEQYF
TRBV9,13,TRBJ2-5,-,CASSVEGEGTQYF